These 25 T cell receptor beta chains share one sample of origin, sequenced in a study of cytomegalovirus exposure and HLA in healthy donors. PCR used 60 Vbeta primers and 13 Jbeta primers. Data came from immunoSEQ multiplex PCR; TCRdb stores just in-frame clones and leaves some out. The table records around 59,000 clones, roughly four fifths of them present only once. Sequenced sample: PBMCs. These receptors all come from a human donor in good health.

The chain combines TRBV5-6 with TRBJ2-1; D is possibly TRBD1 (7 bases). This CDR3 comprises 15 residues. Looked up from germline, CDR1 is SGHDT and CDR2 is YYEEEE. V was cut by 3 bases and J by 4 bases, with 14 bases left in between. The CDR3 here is CASSWRGLTYNEQFF. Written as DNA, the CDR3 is TGTGCCAGCAGCTGGAGGGGGCTTACGTACAATGAGCAGTTCTTC.

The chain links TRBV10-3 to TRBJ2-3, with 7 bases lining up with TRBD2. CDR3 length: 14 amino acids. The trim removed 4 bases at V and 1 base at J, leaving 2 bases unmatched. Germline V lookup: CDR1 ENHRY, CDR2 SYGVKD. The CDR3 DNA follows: TGTGCCATCAGTGGACTAGCCGGCACAGATACGCAGTATTTT. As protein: CAISGLAGTDTQYF.

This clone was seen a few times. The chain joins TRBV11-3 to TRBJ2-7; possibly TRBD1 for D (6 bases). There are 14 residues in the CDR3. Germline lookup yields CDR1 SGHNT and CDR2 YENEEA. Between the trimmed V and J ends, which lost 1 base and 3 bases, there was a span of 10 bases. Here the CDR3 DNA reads TGTGCCAGCAGCTTAGGTTCGACAGGCTACGAGCAGTACTTC. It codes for CASSLGSTGYEQYF.

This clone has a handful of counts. The CDR3 DNA follows: TGTGCCAGCAGCGTAGAAGGAGTAGGACTAAATGGCTACACCTTC. It translates to CASSVEGVGLNGYTF. The rearrangement links TRBV9 to TRBJ1-2; D remains unclear. The CDR3 is 15 residues long. V was shortened by 0 bases and J by 6 bases, with 15 bases between the two germline ends. The germline V gene encodes CDR1 SGDLS and CDR2 YYNGEE.

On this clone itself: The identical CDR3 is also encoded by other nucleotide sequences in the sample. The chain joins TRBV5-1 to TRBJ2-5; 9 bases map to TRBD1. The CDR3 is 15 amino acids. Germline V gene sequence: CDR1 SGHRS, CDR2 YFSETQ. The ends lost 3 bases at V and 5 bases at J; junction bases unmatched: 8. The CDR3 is CASSSSGDRAETQYF. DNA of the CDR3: TGCGCCAGCAGCTCTTCTGGGGACAGGGCGGAGACCCAGTACTTC.

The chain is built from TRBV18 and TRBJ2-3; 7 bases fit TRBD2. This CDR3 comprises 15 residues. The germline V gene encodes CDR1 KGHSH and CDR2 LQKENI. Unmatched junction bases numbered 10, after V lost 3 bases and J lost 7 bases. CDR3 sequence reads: CASSPGLSSGNTQYF. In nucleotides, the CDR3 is TGTGCCAGCTCACCGGGACTGTCCAGCGGGAATACGCAGTATTTT.

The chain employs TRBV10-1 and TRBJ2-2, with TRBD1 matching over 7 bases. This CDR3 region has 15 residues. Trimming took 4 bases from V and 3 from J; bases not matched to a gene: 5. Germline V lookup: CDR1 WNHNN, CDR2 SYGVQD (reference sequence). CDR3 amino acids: CASSVGDRHTGELFF. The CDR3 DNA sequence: TGCGCCAGCAGTGTAGGGGACAGACACACCGGGGAGCTGTTTTTT.

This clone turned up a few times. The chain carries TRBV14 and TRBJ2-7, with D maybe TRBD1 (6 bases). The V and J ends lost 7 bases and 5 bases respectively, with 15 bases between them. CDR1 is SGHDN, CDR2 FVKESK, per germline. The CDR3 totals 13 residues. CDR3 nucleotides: TGTGCCAGCAACAGGGCTATCCGGGACGAGCAGTACTTC. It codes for CASNRAIRDEQYF.

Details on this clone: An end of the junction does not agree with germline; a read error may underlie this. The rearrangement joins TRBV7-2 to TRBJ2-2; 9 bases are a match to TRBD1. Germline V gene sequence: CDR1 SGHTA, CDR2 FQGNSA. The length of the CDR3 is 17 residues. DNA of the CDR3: TGTGCCAGCAGCACCCCCCCCGGGGACAGGGTGACCGGAGAGCTGTTTTTT. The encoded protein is CASSTPPGDRVTGELFF.

The CDR3 protein is CASTLASSTDTQYF. Written as DNA, the CDR3 is TGTGCCAGCACCTTAGCCTCTAGCACAGATACGCAGTATTTT. The gene calls are TRBV28 and TRBJ2-3; D ambiguous. Trimming took 7 bases from V and 0 from J, leaving 11 bases between them. Germline V gene data show CDR1 as MDHEN and CDR2 as SYDVKM. The CDR3 spans 14 residues.

This chain's CDR3 is CASSLGVGQIEGNTIYF. DNA for the CDR3: TGTGCCAGCAGCTTAGGGGTGGGGCAGATCGAAGGAAACACCATATATTTT. This chain joins TRBV7-2 and TRBJ1-3, with D possibly matching TRBD1 (5 bases). The CDR3 is 17 residues long. Trimming removed 1 base from V and 4 bases from J, with 17 bases in between. CDR1 is SGHTA and CDR2 is FQGNSA in the germline V gene.

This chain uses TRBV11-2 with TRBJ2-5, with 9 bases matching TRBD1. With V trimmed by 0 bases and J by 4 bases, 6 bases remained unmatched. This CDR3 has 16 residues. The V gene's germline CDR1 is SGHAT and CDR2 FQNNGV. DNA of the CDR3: TGTGCCAGCAGCTTAGATCACGGGACAGGGCTAGAGACCCAGTACTTC. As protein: CASSLDHGTGLETQYF.

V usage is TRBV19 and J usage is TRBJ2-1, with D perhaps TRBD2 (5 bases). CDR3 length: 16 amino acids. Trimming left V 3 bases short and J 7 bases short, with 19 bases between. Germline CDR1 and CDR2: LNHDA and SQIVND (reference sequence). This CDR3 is CASSIAAGSIGNEQFF. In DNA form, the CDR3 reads TGTGCCAGTAGTATTGCGGCGGGTTCCATTGGGAATGAGCAGTTCTTC.

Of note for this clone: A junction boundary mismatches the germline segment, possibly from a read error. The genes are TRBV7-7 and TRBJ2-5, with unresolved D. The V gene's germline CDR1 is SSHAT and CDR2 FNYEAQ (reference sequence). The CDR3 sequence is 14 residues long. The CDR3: CASSAEALQETQYF. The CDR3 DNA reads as TGTGCTAGCAGCGCCGAGGCTCTCCAAGAGACCCAGTACTTC.

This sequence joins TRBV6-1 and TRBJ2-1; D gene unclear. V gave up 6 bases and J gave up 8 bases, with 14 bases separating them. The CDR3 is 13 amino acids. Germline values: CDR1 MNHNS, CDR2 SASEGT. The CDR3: CASRPGPRDEQFF. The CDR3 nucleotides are TGTGCCAGCAGGCCCGGTCCTCGTGATGAGCAGTTCTTC.

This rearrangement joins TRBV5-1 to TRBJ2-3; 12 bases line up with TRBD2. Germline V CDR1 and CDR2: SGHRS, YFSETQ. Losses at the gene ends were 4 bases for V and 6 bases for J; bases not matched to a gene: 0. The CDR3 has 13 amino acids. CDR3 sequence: CASSTSGGDTQYF. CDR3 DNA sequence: TGCGCCAGCAGCACTAGCGGGGGGGATACGCAGTATTTT.

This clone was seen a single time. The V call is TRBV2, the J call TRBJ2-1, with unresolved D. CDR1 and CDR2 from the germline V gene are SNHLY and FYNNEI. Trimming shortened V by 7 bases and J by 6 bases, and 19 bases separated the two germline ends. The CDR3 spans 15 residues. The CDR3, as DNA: TGTGCCAGCACGCCTCCGCAGACACATTTCAATGAGCAGTTCTTC. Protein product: CASTPPQTHFNEQFF.

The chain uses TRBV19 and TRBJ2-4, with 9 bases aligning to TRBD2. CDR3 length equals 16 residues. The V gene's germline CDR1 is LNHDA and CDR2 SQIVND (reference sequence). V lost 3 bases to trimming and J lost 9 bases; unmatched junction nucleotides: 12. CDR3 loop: CASSIQRGAPRAIQYF. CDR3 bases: TGTGCCAGTAGTATCCAGCGGGGGGCCCCTCGGGCCATTCAGTACTTC.

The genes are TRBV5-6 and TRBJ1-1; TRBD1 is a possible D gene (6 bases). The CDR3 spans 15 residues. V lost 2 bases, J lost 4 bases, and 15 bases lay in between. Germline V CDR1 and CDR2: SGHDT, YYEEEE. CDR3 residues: CASSLQGRGFTEAFF. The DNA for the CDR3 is TGTGCCAGCAGCTTACAGGGAAGAGGGTTCACTGAAGCTTTCTTT.

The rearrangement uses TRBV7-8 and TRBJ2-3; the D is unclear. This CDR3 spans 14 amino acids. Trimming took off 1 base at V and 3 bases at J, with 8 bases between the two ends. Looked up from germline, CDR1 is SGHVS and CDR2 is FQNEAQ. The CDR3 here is CASSLEVRTDTQYF. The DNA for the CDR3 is TGTGCCAGCAGCTTAGAAGTGAGGACAGATACGCAGTATTTT.

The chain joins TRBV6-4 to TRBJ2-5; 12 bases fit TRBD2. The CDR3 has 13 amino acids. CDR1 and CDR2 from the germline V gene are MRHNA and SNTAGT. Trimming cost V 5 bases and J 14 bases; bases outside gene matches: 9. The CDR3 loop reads CASSLTSGGAVYF. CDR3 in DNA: TGTGCCAGCAGTTTGACTAGCGGGGGAGCCGTATACTTC.

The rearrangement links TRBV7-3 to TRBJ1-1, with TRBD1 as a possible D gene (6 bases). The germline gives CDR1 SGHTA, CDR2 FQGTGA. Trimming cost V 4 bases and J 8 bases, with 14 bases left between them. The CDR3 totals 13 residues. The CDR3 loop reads CASSSVQGREAFF. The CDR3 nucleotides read TGTGCCAGCAGCTCGGTACAGGGAAGAGAAGCTTTCTTT.

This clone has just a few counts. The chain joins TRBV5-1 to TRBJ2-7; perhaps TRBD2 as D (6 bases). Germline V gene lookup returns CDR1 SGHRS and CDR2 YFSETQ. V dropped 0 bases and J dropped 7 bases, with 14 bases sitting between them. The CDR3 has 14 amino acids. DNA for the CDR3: TGCGCCAGCAGCTTGGTAGGGGCTGGGAGGGAGCAGTACTTC. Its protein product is CASSLVGAGREQYF.

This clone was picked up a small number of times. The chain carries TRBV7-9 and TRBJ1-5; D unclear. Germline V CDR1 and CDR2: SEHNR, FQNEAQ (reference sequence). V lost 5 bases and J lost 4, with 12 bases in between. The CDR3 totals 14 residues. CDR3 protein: CASSARGSNQPQHF. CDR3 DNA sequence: TGTGCCAGCAGCGCCAGAGGATCGAATCAGCCCCAGCATTTT.

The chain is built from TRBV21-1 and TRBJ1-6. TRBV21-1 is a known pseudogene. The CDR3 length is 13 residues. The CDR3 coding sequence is TGTGCCAGCACGCGGGGGACGGAGGGGGCCCTCCACTTT. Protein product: CASTRGTEGALHF.